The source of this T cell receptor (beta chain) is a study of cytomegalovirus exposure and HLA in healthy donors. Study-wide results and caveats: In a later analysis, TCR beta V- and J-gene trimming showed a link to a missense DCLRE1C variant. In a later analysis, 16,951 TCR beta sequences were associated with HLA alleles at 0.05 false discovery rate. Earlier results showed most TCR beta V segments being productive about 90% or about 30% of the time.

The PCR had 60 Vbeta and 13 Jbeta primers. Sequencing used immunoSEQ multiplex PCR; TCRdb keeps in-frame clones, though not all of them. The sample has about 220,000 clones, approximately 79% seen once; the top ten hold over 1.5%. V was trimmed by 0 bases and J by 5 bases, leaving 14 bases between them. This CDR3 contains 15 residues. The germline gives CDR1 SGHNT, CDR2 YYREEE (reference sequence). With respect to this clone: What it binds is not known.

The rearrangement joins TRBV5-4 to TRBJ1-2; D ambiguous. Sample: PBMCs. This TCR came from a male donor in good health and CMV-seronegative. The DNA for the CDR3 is TGTGCCAGCAGCTTGGACTCGGGGAGCCTTTATGGCTACACCTTC. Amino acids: CASSLDSGSLYGYTF.